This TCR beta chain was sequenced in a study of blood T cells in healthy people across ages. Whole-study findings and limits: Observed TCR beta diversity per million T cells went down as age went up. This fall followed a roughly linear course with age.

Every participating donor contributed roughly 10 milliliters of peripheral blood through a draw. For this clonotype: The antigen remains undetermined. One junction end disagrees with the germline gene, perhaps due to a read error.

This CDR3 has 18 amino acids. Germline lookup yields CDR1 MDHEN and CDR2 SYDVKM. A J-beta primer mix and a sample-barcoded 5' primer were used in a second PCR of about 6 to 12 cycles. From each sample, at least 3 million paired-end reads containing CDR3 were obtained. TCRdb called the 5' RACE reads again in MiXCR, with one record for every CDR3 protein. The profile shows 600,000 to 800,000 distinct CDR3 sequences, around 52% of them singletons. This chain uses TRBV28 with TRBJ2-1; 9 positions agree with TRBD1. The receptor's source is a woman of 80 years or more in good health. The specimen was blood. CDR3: CASSPIGGQGPLNNKQFF. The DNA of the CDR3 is TGTGCCAGCAGTCCGATAGGGGGACAGGGCCCCCTTAACAATAAGCAGTTCTTC. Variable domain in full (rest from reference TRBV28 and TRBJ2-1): DVKVTQSSRYLVKRTGEKVFLECVQDMDHENMFWYRQDPGLGLRLIYFSYDVKMKEKGDIPEGYSVSREKKERFSLILESASTNQTSMYLCASSPIGGQGPLNNKQFFGPGTRLTVL.